The rows below give T cell receptor beta chains drawn from one sample of a study of blood T cell repertoires in COVID-19. Assay used: immunoSEQ multiplex PCR; TCRdb lists only in-frame clones, some missing. The data hold roughly 54,000 clones, with roughly nine tenths observed a single time. Input material: peripheral blood. These receptors all stem from a woman in her sixties or seventies with active or convalescent COVID-19. Each CDR3 is given with its conserved first and last residue. The D gene is left open where the match is weak. Size tells how often a clone was seen (once, few, many) or the class of an expanded clone, and some rows leave it out.

>TRBJ1-5|NA|NA|TRBV27
CASSRQTNQPQHF
TGTGCCAGCAGTAGACAGACGAATCAGCCCCAGCATTTT
>TRBJ1-5|TRBD1|NA|TRBV28
CASSFGGTVNQPQHF
TGTGCCAGCAGTTTTGGCGGGACAGTCAATCAGCCCCAGCATTTT
>TRBJ2-5|TRBD2|NA|TRBV28
CASSLGLAGLQETQYF
TGTGCCAGCAGCTTGGGACTAGCGGGACTCCAAGAGACCCAGTACTTC
>TRBJ2-1|NA|NA|TRBV20-1
CSATGLNEQFF
TGCAGTGCTACGGGACTGAATGAGCAGTTCTTC
>TRBJ2-3|TRBD2|NA|TRBV11-2
CASSSLGTSGRADTQYF
TGTGCCAGCAGCTCCTTAGGGACTAGCGGGAGAGCAGATACGCAGTATTTT
>TRBJ2-7|NA|NA|TRBV6-5
CASSPGEPYEQYF
TGTGCCAGCAGCCCGGGAGAACCCTACGAGCAGTACTTC
>TRBJ2-3|NA|NA|TRBV11-3
CASSFSLTDTQYF
TGTGCCAGCAGCTTTAGTCTCACAGATACGCAGTATTTT
>TRBJ1-5|TRBD1|NA|TRBV15
CATSREQGAGQPQHF
TGTGCCACCAGCAGAGAGCAGGGGGCTGGTCAGCCCCAGCATTTT
>TRBJ2-7|TRBD2|NA|TRBV7-8
CASSSGGLAGEVNEQYF
TGTGCCAGCAGCTCAGGGGGACTAGCGGGAGAAGTAAACGAGCAGTACTTC
>TRBJ1-6|NA|few|TRBV2
CASSPGIYSPLHF
TGTGCCAGCAGTCCGGGGATCTATTCTCCCCTCCACTTT
>TRBJ1-2|NA|NA|TRBV12-1
CASSFGRSGQNYGYTF
TGTGCCAGCAGCTTCGGACGTTCGGGACAGAACTATGGCTACACCTTC
>TRBJ2-7|TRBD1|NA|TRBV28
CASSLGGTGPYEQYF
TGTGCCAGCAGTTTGGGGGGGACAGGGCCCTACGAGCAGTACTTC
>TRBJ1-5|NA|NA|TRBV28
CATKFTIGRALGQRQHF
TGTGCCACCAAATTCACTATTGGCCGCGCCTTGGGGCAGCGCCAGCATTTT
>TRBJ2-1|NA|NA|TRBV7-3
CASSSGQLNDQFF
TGTGCCAGCAGCTCTGGACAGCTCAATGATCAGTTCTTC
>TRBJ2-5|TRBD1|NA|TRBV2
CASRERTGEETQYF
TGTGCCAGCAGGGAAAGGACAGGGGAGGAGACCCAGTACTTC
>TRBJ1-1|NA|NA|TRBV5-6
CASSPLGGGPLGGTEAFF
TGTGCCAGCAGCCCCTTGGGTGGGGGCCCGTTGGGAGGGACTGAAGCTTTCTTT
>TRBJ2-6|TRBD1|NA|TRBV11-3
CASSFGTGSGANVLTF
TGTGCCAGCAGCTTTGGGACAGGCTCTGGGGCCAACGTCCTGACTTTC